Following are 14 T cell receptor beta chains from one sample sequenced in a study of blood T cell repertoires in COVID-19. The method was immunoSEQ multiplex PCR; TCRdb's version includes in-frame clones alone and lacks a portion of them. The table has 250,000 or so clones, around 80% seen once. Sample: PBMCs or T cells enriched from blood (not recorded which). All receptors derive from a man between 60 and 75 years old who had recovered from COVID-19.

The CDR3 region is CASSYSIKGDTEAFF. The CDR3 nucleotides read TGTGCCAGCAGTTACTCGATAAAGGGAGACACTGAAGCTTTCTTT. V usage is TRBV6-5 and J usage is TRBJ1-1; D not resolved. V lost 0 bases and J lost 3, with 11 bases in between. The germline CDR1 and CDR2 sequences are MNHEY and SVGAGI. The CDR3 runs 15 residues.

This clone was recorded once. The chain is built from TRBV7-2 and TRBJ1-3, with 8 bases fitting TRBD1. Germline-derived CDR1 and CDR2 are SGHTA and FQGNSA. Germline trimming cut 2 bases from V and 0 bases from J; bases unmatched to any gene: 12. This CDR3 spans 19 amino acids. CDR3 in amino acids: CASSLRPVGQDYSGNTIYF. CDR3 in DNA: TGTGCCAGCAGCTTACGCCCCGTGGGACAGGACTACTCTGGAAACACCATATATTTT.

This clone was seen only once. The genes are TRBV19 and TRBJ2-3, with D maybe TRBD2 (6 bases). This CDR3 is 15 amino acids long. Germline V gene data show CDR1 as LNHDA and CDR2 as SQIVND (reference sequence). V lost 5 bases and J 0 bases, leaving 12 bases between the germline ends. CDR3 loop: CASSWQGLSTDTQYF. In nucleotides, the CDR3 is TGTGCCAGTAGTTGGCAGGGACTTAGCACAGATACGCAGTATTTT.

The rearrangement links TRBV6-5 to TRBJ1-1; 9 bases agree with TRBD1. The CDR3 runs 15 residues. Germline CDR1 MNHEY, CDR2 SVGAGI. With V trimmed by 6 bases and J by 8 bases, 13 bases remained unmatched. The CDR3 loop is CASSLAGTGTLEAFF. CDR3 DNA sequence: TGTGCCAGCAGCCTCGCCGGGACAGGGACCTTAGAAGCTTTCTTT.

The V call is TRBV6-5, the J call TRBJ2-7, with D possibly matching TRBD1 (5 bases). The CDR3 loop spans 12 amino acids. V was trimmed by 6 bases and J by 4 bases, leaving 10 bases between them. CDR1 MNHEY and CDR2 SVGAGI come from the germline V gene. CDR3 protein: CASSQQGYEQYF. The CDR3 DNA sequence: TGTGCCAGCAGCCAGCAGGGATACGAGCAGTACTTC.

The chain uses TRBV27 and TRBJ1-2; 8 bases fit TRBD1. CDR1 MNHEY and CDR2 SMNVEV come from the germline V gene (reference sequence). The trim removed 2 bases at V and 5 bases at J, leaving 10 bases unmatched. This CDR3 spans 16 amino acids. CDR3 nucleotide sequence: TGTGCCAGCAGTTTAGCAGGCAGGGGGCGATCTTATGGCTACACCTTC. Protein sequence: CASSLAGRGRSYGYTF.

The rearrangement links TRBV7-2 to TRBJ1-1; no reliable D call. The germline gives CDR1 SGHTA, CDR2 FQGNSA. This CDR3 has 13 residues. V was trimmed by 2 bases and J by 3 bases, leaving 7 bases between them. CDR3 DNA sequence: TGTGCCAGCAGCTTAACGCCAGACACTGAAGCTTTCTTT. Protein product: CASSLTPDTEAFF.

V and J are TRBV9 and TRBJ1-4; 9 bases are a match to TRBD1. The junction had 9 bases not matched to a gene; V was cut back by 4 bases and J by 8 bases. The germline CDR1 and CDR2 sequences are SGDLS and YYNGEE. This CDR3 spans 15 amino acids. The CDR3 DNA reads as TGTGCCAGCAGCCCCTCGGACAGGGGAAGGGAAAAACTGTTTTTT. This codes for CASSPSDRGREKLFF.

The J gene is TRBJ2-5, the V gene TRBV7-9; unclear D gene. Trimming pared 3 bases from V and 5 bases from J, leaving 10 bases between. The CDR3 covers 13 residues. Germline loops: CDR1 SEHNR, CDR2 FQNEAQ (reference sequence). The CDR3 protein is CASSLASWETQYF. In DNA form, the CDR3 reads TGTGCCAGCAGCTTGGCTAGTTGGGAGACCCAGTACTTC.

The CDR3 loop is CASSQVWGDSYGYTF. CDR3 nucleotides: TGTGCCAGCAGCCAAGTTTGGGGGGACAGCTATGGCTACACCTTC. The chain combines TRBV4-2 with TRBJ1-2, with TRBD1 matching 7 bases. The CDR3 contains 15 residues. V was clipped by 1 base and J by 4 bases; unmatched bases: 6. Germline values: CDR1 LGHNA, CDR2 YNFKEQ.

The J gene is TRBJ2-2, the V gene TRBV18; D perhaps matches TRBD1 (5 bases). The CDR3 loop spans 15 amino acids. The V gene lost 4 bases and the J gene lost 1 base, with 10 bases spanning the gap. Germline-derived CDR1 and CDR2 are KGHSH and LQKENI. The CDR3 DNA reads as TGTGCCAGCTCACGGGAAGGGGTGAACACCGGGGAGCTGTTTTTT. Amino acid sequence: CASSREGVNTGELFF.

This chain links TRBV10-3 with TRBJ2-6; a weak D match, TRBD1 (6 bases). Trimming removed 10 bases from V and 10 bases from J, with 20 bases in between. Germline CDR1 reads ENHRY; CDR2 reads SYGVKD. The CDR3 is made up of 14 amino acids. The CDR3 spells CANKRQAPSNVLTF. The DNA for the CDR3 is TGTGCCAACAAGAGACAGGCCCCCTCTAACGTCCTGACTTTC.

The V and J genes are TRBV19 and TRBJ2-7; weak D call: TRBD2 (5 bases). Trimming removed 5 bases from V and 5 bases from J, with 16 bases in between. Germline V gives CDR1 LNHDA, CDR2 SQIVND (reference sequence). The CDR3 is 14 residues long. This CDR3 is CASSPGLVVHEQYF. The DNA of the CDR3 is TGTGCCAGTAGTCCAGGACTCGTAGTCCACGAGCAGTACTTC.

The genes are TRBV7-9 and TRBJ2-6; TRBD2 matches at 7 bases. V trimming: 6 bases; J trimming: 5 bases; junction bases outside the gene matches: 7. The CDR3 runs to 15 residues. The germline gives CDR1 SEHNR, CDR2 FQNEAQ (reference sequence). This chain's CDR3 is CASRDGGSWANVLTF. The CDR3 nucleotides read TGTGCCAGCAGGGACGGGGGGAGTTGGGCCAACGTCCTGACTTTC.